One and the same sample provided the 9 T cell receptor beta chains below, sequenced in a study of tissue T cells after allogeneic stem cell transplantation. Assay: immunoSEQ multiplex PCR; the TCRdb copy retains only in-frame clones and omits some. The top ten clones hold approximately 6.4% of a sample with more than 4,500 clones, more than 25% of them seen once. This sample's time point: mouse harvest day 14 after allogeneic transplant. The graft held 10^6 splenic CD5+ T cells and 10^7 T-cell-depleted bone marrow cells. Input material: skin. These receptors originate from a female BALB/c mouse given C57BL/6 T cells with graft-versus-host disease after an allogeneic hematopoietic cell transplant.

As for this clone: Mouse gene names and germline throughout. The sequence runs out 1 residue before the end of the CDR3; the remainder is reconstructed from the germline J gene. Other DNA sequences in this specimen translate into the identical CDR3. V is TRBV1 and J is TRBJ1-1; weak D call: TRBD1 (5 bases). The germline gives CDR1 NSQYPW, CDR2 LRSPGD (reference sequence). CDR3 length equals 14 residues. V was pared by 2 bases and J by 1 base, with 8 bases between. Incomplete CDR3 DNA: TGCACCTGCAGTGCAAGAGACAGAAACACAGAAGTCTTC. It codes for CTCSARDRNTEVF. The full CDR3 reads CTCSARDRNTEVFF.

This clone is termed medium-sized. Gene names are the mouse ones. The read is 1 residue too short to cover the CDR3 end, so that end is filled in from the germline J gene. This chain connects TRBV3 to TRBJ2-7; 7 nucleotides match TRBD1. J was trimmed by 3 bases and V by 4 bases; bases with no gene match: 3. The CDR3 spans 13 residues. The germline CDR1 and CDR2 sequences are SNHLY and FYNGKV (reference sequence). Incomplete CDR3 DNA: TGTGCCAGCAGCTCGGGACAGCTCTATGAACAGTAC. This codes for CASSSGQLYEQY. The full CDR3 protein is CASSSGQLYEQYF.

This clone was observed a handful of times. Genes and germline are mouse. The read stops 1 residue short of the end of the CDR3; the missing end is completed from the germline J gene. This chain links TRBV20 with TRBJ1-2; possible D gene TRBD1, 5 bases. Germline V lookup: CDR1 GFQATS, CDR2 STVNSAI. V gave up 0 bases and J gave up 3 bases, with 8 bases separating them. This CDR3 region has 13 residues. Here the CDR3 reads CGAREGGDSDYTF. The sequenced CDR3 bases are TGTGGTGCTAGGGAGGGGGGGGACTCCGACTACACC.

This clone is medium-sized within its sample. Mouse gene names and germline throughout. The CDR3 end is not reached by the read, which stops 1 residue before it; the germline J gene fills it in. The J gene is TRBJ2-3, the V gene TRBV26; weak D call: TRBD2 (5 bases). Germline assignment: CDR1 KGHPV and CDR2 FQNQEV (reference sequence). V dropped 3 bases and J dropped 0 bases, with 7 bases sitting between them. The CDR3 is 14 amino acids. The CDR3 is CASSLPGSAETLYF. The CDR3 bases that were read are TGTGCCAGCAGTCTCCCTGGGAGTGCAGAAACGCTGTAT.

Turning to this clone: Each gene name is a mouse one. The CDR3 goes on 1 residue after the read ends, and that part is filled in from the germline J gene. The rearrangement links TRBV26 to TRBJ2-7; 7 bases agree with TRBD2. The CDR3 has 14 residues. V gave up 6 bases and J gave up 0 bases; unmatched junction bases: 5. Germline CDR1 is KGHPV and CDR2 is FQNQEV (reference sequence). The sequenced part of the CDR3 DNA is TGTGCCAGCAGCCATGGGGGGAGCTCCTATGAACAGTAC. This translates into CASSHGGSSYEQY. In full, the CDR3 reads CASSHGGSSYEQYF.

Regarding this clone: Here the gene names and germline are mouse. The missing CDR3 end, 1 residue past where the read stops, is filled in from the germline J gene. The rearrangement joins TRBV3 to TRBJ2-5; 10 positions agree with TRBD2. J gave up 6 bases and V 3 bases, and 6 bases lay outside the gene matches. The CDR3 sequence is 15 residues long. Looked up from germline, CDR1 is SNHLY and CDR2 is FYNGKV (reference sequence). The CDR3 loop is CASSLGWGGVDTQYF. Incomplete CDR3 DNA: TGTGCCAGCAGCTTGGGCTGGGGGGGCGTCGACACCCAGTAC. Full variable domain (remainder filled in from reference TRBV3 and TRBJ2-5): GPKVLQIPSHQIIDMGQMVTLNCDPVSNHLYFYWYKQILGQQMEFLVNFYNGKVMEKSKLFKDQFSVERPDGSYFTLKIQPTALEDSAVYFCASSLGWGGVDTQYFGPGTRLLVL.

This clone rates as medium-sized. Genes here carry mouse names. Sequencing ends 1 residue short of the CDR3 end; the germline J gene provides the rest. The gene calls are TRBV26 and TRBJ1-2; D is ambiguous. The V and J ends lost 2 bases and 1 base respectively, with 5 bases between them. CDR3 length: 13 amino acids. The germline V gene encodes CDR1 KGHPV and CDR2 FQNQEV (reference sequence). CDR3 loop: CASSLVGNSDYTF. The sequenced part of the CDR3 DNA is TGTGCCAGCAGTCTGGTGGGAAACTCCGACTACACC.

Remarks on this clone: Genes here carry mouse names. The read halts 1 residue ahead of the CDR3 end, with the missing end drawn from the germline J gene. The chain couples TRBV19 to TRBJ1-4, with 10 bases fitting TRBD1. The V and J ends lost 5 bases and 2 bases, in that order; junction bases with no gene match: 6. Germline V gene lookup returns CDR1 FNHDT and CDR2 SITEND (reference sequence). CDR3 length: 16 amino acids. Incomplete CDR3 DNA: TGTGCCAGCAGCCGACAGGGGGCAGGATCCAACGAAAGATTATTT. Translating gives CASSRQGAGSNERLF. The full CDR3 reads CASSRQGAGSNERLFF.

Points on this clone: Gene names are mouse gene names. The read ends 1 residue before the CDR3 terminus; that terminus is restored from the germline J gene. This chain connects TRBV26 to TRBJ1-3; 8 bases line up with TRBD1. Germline CDR1 is KGHPV and CDR2 is FQNQEV (reference sequence). The CDR3 is 15 residues long. The V segment lost 6 bases and the J segment 0 bases; nucleotides outside the gene matches: 4. The sequenced CDR3 bases are TGTGCCAGCAGGCCTACAGGGGGTTCTGGAAATACGCTCTAT. This encodes CASRPTGGSGNTLY. The full CDR3 protein is CASRPTGGSGNTLYF.